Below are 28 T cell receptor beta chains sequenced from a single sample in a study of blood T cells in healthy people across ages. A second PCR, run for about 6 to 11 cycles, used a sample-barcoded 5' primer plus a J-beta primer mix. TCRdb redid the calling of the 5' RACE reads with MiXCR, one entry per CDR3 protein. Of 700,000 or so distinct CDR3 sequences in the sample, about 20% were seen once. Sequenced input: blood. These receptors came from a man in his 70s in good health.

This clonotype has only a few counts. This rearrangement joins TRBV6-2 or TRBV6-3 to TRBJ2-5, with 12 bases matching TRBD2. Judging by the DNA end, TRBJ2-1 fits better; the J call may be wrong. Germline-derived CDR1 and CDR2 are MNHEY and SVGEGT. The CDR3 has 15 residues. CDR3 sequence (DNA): TGTGCCACCGATAAACTAGCGGGAGGCATTGATGAGCAGTTCTTC. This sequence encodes CATDKLAGGIDEQFF.

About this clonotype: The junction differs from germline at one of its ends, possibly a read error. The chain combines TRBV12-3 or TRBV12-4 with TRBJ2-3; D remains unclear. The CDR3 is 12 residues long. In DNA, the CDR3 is TGTGCCAGCAGAGTAGGCACAGATGCGCAGTATTTT. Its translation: CASRVGTDAQYF.

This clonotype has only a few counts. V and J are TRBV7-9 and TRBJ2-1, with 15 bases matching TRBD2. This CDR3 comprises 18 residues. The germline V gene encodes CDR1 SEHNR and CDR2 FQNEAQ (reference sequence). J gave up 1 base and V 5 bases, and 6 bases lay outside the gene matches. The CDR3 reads CASSLGTSGGRSYNEQFF. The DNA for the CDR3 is TGTGCCAGCAGCCTGGGGACTAGCGGGGGGCGATCCTACAATGAGCAGTTCTTC. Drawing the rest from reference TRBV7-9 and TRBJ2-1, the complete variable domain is DTGVSQNPRHKITKRGQNVTFRCDPISEHNRLYWYRQTLGQGPEFLTYFQNEAQLEKSRLLSDRFSAERPKGSFSTLEIQRTEQGDSAMYLCASSLGTSGGRSYNEQFFGPGTRLTVL.

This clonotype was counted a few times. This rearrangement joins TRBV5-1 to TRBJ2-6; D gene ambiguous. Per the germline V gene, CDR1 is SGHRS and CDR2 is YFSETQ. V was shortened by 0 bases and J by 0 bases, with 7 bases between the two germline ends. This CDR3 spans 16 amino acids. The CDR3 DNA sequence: TGCGCCAGCAGCTTGGAAGCCAACTCTGGGGCCAACGTCCTGACTTTC. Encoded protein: CASSLEANSGANVLTF. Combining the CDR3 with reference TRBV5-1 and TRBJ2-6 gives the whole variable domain KAGVTQTPRYLIKTRGQQVTLSCSPISGHRSVSWYQQTPGQGLQFLFEYFSETQRNKGNFPGRFSGRQFSNSRSEMNVSTLELGDSALYLCASSLEANSGANVLTFGAGSRLTVL.

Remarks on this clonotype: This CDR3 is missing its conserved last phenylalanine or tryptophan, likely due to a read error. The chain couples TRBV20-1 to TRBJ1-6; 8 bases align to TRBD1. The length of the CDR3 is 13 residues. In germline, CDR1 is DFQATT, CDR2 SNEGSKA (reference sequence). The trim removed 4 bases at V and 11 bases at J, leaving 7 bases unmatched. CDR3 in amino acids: CSATGTGAPPLHL. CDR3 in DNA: TGCAGTGCTACGGGGACAGGCGCTCCACCCCTCCACCTT.

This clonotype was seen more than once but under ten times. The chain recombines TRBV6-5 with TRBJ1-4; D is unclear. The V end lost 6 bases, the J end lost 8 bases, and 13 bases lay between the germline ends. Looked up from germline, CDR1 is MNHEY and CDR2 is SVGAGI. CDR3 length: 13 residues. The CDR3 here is CASRTPGREKLFF. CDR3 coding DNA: TGTGCCAGCAGAACTCCTGGGAGGGAAAAACTGTTTTTT.

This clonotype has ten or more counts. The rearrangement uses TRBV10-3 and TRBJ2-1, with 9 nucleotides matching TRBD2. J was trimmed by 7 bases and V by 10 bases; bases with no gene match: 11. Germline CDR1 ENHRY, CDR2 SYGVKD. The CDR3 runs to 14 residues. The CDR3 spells CATDLGTSLNEQFF. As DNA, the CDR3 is TGTGCCACCGATCTTGGGACTAGCCTTAATGAGCAGTTCTTC.

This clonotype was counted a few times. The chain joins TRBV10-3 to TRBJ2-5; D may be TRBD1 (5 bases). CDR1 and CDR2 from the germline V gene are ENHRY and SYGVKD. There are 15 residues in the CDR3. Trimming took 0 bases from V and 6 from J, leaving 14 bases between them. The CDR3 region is CAISESEGVRQTQYF. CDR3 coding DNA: TGTGCCATCAGTGAGTCAGAAGGGGTTCGGCAGACCCAGTACTTC.

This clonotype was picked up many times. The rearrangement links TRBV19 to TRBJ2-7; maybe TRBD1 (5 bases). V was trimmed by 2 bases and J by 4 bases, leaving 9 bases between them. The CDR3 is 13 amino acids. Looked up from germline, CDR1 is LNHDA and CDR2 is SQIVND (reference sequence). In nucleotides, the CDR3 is TGTGCCAGTAGTATACGGCAGGGATACGAGCAGTACGTC. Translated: CASSIRQGYEQYV.

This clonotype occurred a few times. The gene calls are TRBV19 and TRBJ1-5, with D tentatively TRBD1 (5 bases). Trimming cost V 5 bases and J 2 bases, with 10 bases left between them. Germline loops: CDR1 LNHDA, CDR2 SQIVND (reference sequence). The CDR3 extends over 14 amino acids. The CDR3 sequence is CASSPSTGNQPQHF. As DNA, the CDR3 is TGTGCCAGTAGTCCCTCGACAGGCAATCAGCCCCAGCATTTT.

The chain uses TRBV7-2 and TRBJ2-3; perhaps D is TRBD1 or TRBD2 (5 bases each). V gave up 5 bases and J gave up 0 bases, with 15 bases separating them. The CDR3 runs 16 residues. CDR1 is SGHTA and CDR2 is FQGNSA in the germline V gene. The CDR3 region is CASSPVWGFSTDTQYF. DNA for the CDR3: TGTGCCAGCAGCCCCGTGTGGGGGTTTAGCACAGATACGCAGTATTTT.

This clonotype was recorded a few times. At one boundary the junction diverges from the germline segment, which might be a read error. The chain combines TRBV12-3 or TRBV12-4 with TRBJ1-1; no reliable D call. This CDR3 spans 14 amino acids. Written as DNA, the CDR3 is TGTGCCAGCAGTTTGGTGGCCCCCACGGCTGAAGCCTTCTTT. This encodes CASSLVAPTAEAFF.

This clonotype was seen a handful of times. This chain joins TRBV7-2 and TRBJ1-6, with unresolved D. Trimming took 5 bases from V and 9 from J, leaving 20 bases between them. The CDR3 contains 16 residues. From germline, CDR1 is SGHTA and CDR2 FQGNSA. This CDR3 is CASSDVSTVPSSPLHF. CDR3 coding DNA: TGTGCCAGCAGCGACGTCTCCACCGTCCCCAGTTCACCCCTCCACTTT.

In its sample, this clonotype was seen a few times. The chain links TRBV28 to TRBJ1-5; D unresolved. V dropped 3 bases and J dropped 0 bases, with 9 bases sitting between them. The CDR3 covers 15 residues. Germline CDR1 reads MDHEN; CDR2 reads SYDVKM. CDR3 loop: CASSLTGYSNQPQHF. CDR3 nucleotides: TGTGCCAGCAGTTTGACGGGGTATAGCAATCAGCCCCAGCATTTT.

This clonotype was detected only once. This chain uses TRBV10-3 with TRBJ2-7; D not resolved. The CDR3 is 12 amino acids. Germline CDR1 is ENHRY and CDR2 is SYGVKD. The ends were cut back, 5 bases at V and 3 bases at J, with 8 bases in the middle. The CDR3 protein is CAISTQGYEQYF. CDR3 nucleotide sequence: TGTGCCATCAGTACACAAGGCTACGAGCAGTACTTC.

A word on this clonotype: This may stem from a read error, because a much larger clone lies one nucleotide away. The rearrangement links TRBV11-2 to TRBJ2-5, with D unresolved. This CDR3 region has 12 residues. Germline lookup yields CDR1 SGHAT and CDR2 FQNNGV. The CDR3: CASSLGKETQSF. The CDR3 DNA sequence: TGTGCCAGCAGCTTAGGAAAGGAGACCCAGTCCTTC.

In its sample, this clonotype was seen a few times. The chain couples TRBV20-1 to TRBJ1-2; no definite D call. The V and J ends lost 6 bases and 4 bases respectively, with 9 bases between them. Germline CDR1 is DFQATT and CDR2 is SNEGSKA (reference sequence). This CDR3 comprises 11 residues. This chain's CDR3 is CSAQRLYGYTF. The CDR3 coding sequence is TGCAGTGCCCAACGTCTCTATGGCTACACCTTC.

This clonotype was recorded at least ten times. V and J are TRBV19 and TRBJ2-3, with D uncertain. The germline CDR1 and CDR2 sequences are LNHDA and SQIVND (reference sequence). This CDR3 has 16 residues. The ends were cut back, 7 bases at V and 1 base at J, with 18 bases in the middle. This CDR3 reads CASTRGRARGTDTQYF. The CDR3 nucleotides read TGTGCCAGTACGCGAGGTAGGGCGCGAGGCACAGATACGCAGTATTTT.

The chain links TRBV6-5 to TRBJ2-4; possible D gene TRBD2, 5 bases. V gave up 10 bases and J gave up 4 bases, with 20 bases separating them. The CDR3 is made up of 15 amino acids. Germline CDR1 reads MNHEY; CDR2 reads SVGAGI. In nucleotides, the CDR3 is TGTGCCACCGCGTCCGGGTTCGAGGGTAAAAACATTCAGTACTTC. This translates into CATASGFEGKNIQYF.

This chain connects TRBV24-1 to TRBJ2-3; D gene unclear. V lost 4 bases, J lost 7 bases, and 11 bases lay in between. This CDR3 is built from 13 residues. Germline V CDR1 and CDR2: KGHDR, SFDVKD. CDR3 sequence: CATSDPTLHTQYF. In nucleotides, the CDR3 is TGTGCCACCAGTGACCCGACCCTGCATACGCAGTATTTT.

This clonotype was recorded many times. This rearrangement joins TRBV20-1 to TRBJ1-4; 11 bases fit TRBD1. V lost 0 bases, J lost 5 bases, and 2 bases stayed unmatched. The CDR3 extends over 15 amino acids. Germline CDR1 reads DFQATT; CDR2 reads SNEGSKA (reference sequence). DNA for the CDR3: TGCAGTGCTAGAGAGGGACAGGGGGTAAATGAAAAACTGTTTTTT. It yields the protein CSAREGQGVNEKLFF.

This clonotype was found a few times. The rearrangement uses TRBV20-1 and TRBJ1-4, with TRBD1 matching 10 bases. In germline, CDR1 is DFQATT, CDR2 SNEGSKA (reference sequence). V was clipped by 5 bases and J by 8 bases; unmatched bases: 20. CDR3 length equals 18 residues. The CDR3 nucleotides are TGCAGTGCTCCGCTCTCTCACACCGGGACAGGGGATGGGGAAAAACTGTTTTTT. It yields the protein CSAPLSHTGTGDGEKLFF.

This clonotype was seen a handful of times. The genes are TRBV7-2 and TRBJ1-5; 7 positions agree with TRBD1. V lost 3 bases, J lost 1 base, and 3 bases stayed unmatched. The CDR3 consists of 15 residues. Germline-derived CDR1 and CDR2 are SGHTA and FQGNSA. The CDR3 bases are TGTGCCAGCAGCTTCGACAGGGCGAGCAATCAGCCCCAGCATTTT. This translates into CASSFDRASNQPQHF.

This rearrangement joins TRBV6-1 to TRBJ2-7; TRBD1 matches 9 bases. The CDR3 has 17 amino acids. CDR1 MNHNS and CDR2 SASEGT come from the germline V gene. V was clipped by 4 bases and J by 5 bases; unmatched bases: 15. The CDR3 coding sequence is TGTGCCAGCAGTGGTCTACGACGGGACAGGGTGATGAACGAGCAGTACTTC. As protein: CASSGLRRDRVMNEQYF.

The CDR3 DNA follows: TGTGCCAGCAGTTCTGGCACTAGCGGACTCACAGATACGCAGTATTTT. Its translation is CASSSGTSGLTDTQYF. The chain recombines TRBV6-2 or TRBV6-3 with TRBJ2-3; TRBD2 matches 8 bases. Per the germline V gene, CDR1 is MNHEY and CDR2 is SVGEGT. V gave up 4 bases and J gave up 2 bases; unmatched junction bases: 8. This CDR3 is built from 16 residues.

This CDR3 reads CASSYSRRERTDTQYF. CDR3 in DNA: TGTGCCAGCAGTTACTCTCGGCGGGAGAGGACAGATACGCAGTATTTT. The chain couples TRBV6-2 or TRBV6-3 to TRBJ2-3, with TRBD2 identical over 7 bases. The CDR3 loop spans 16 amino acids. Germline V lookup: CDR1 MNHEY, CDR2 SVGEGT. Trimming removed 0 bases from V and 3 bases from J; junction bases left unmatched: 6.

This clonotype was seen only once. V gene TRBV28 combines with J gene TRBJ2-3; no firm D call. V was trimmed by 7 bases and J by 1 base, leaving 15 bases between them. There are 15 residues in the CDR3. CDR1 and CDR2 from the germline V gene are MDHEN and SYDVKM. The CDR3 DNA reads TGTGCCAGCACCCTGGAGACTTTCCGCACAGATACGCAGTATTTT. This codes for CASTLETFRTDTQYF. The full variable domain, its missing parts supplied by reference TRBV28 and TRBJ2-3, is DVKVTQSSRYLVKRTGEKVFLECVQDMDHENMFWYRQDPGLGLRLIYFSYDVKMKEKGDIPEGYSVSREKKERFSLILESASTNQTSMYLCASTLETFRTDTQYFGPGTRLTVL.

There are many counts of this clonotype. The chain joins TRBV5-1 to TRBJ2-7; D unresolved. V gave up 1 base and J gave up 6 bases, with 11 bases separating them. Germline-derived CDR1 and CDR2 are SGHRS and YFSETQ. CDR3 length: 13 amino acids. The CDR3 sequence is CASSLLWGREQYF. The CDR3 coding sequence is TGCGCCAGCAGCTTGTTATGGGGTCGCGAGCAGTACTTC.